This T cell receptor (beta chain) appears in the sequencing data of a study of T cell responses to AZD1222 COVID-19 vaccine. TCRdb's table, derived via immunoSEQ multiplex PCR, lists solely in-frame clones and lacks some. The table has approximately 150,000 clones, 88% seen once. Between the trimmed V and J ends, which lost 3 bases and 5 bases, there was a span of 13 bases. The CDR3 consists of 14 residues. The V gene's germline CDR1 is MNHNS and CDR2 SASEGT. This material consisted of peripheral blood, taken 28 days after the second AZD1222 dose. The clonotype comes from an adult who received the AZD1222 COVID-19 vaccine. The chain combines TRBV6-1 with TRBJ2-5, with D possibly matching TRBD2 (6 bases). The CDR3 DNA sequence: TGTGCCAGCAGTGAGGCTGGAGGGCTGGAGACCCAGTACTTC. Translated, it gives CASSEAGGLETQYF.